This entry describes one T cell receptor beta chain. Its specificity is unknown. The data were obtained in a study of T-cell memory formation after mild COVID-19. Whole-study context: Across donors, TCR clusters were largely donor specific. Overall study results and limits: Prior to infection, memory already included some responding clones, suggesting cross-reactive memory joined. Shrinking CD4+ clones were chiefly CM and EM; CD8+ ones were chiefly EMRA.

TCRdb itself ran the 5' RACE reads through MiXCR, one entry per CDR3 protein. This table has 200,000 to 300,000 distinct CDR3 sequences, 16% appearing once. The TCR sequence derives from a man younger than 35 who had mild COVID-19 (a few samples of this study predate the infection). Cell type and time point are not known. The sequenced sample consisted of PBMCs or a T cell subset sorted from them (not recorded which).

As DNA, the CDR3 is TGTGCCAGCTCACCACTCACAGCGAACACTGAAGCTTTCTTT. Translation gives CASSPLTANTEAFF. The V and J genes are TRBV18 and TRBJ1-1; the D is unclear. The CDR3 has 14 amino acids. V lost 1 base and J 1 base, leaving 7 bases between the germline ends. Looked up from germline, CDR1 is KGHSH and CDR2 is LQKENI.